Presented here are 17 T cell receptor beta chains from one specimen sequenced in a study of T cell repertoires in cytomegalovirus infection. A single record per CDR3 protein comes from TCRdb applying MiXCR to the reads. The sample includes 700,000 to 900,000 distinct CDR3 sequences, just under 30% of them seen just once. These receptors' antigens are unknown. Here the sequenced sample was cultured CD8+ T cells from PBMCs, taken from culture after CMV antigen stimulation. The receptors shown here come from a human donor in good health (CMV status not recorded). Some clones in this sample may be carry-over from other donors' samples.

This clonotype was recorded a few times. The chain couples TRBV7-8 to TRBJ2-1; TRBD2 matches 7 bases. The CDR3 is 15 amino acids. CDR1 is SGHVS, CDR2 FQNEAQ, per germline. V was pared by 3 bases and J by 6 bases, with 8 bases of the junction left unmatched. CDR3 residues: CASSFIQTSLNEQFF. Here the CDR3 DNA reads TGTGCCAGCAGCTTCATTCAGACTAGCCTCAATGAGCAGTTCTTC.

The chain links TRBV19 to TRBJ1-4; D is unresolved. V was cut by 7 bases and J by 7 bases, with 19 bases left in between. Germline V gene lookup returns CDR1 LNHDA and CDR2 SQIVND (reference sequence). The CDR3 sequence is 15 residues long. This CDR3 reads CASTPWLSGFEKLFF. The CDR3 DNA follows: TGTGCCAGTACCCCTTGGTTGAGCGGATTTGAAAAACTGTTTTTT. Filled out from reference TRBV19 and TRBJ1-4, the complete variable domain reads DGGITQSPKYLFRKEGQNVTLSCEQNLNHDAMYWYRQDPGQGLRLIYYSQIVNDFQKGDIAEGYSVSREKKESFPLTVTSAQKNPTAFYLCASTPWLSGFEKLFFGSGTQLSVL.

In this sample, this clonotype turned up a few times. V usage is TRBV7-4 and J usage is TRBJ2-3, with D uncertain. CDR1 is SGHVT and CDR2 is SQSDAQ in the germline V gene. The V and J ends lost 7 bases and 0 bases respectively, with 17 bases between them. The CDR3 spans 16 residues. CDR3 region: CASNPSTESSTDTQYF. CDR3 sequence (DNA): TGTGCCAGCAACCCCTCGACTGAGTCGAGCACAGATACGCAGTATTTT.

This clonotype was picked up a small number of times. CDR3 DNA: TGTGCCAGCAGCGCCGGACAGGGGGCCCAAGAGACCCAGTACTTC. Translated, it gives CASSAGQGAQETQYF. The chain links TRBV7-6 to TRBJ2-5; TRBD1 matches at 11 bases. This CDR3 spans 15 amino acids. From germline, CDR1 is SGHVS and CDR2 FNYEAQ. V dropped 5 bases and J dropped 1; count of bases not matched to a gene: 3.

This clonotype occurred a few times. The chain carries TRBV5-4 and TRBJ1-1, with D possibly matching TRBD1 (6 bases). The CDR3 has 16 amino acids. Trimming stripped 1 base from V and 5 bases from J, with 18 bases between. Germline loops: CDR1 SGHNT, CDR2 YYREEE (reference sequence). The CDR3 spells CASSLSRVGRGTEAFF. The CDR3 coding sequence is TGTGCCAGCAGCTTGTCCCGGGTTGGGAGGGGGACTGAAGCTTTCTTT.

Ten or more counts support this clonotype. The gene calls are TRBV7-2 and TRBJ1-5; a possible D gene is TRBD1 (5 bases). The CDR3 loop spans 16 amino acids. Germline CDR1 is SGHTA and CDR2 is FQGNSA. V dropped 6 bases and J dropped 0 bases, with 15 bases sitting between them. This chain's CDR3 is CASSPRGMGSNQPQHF. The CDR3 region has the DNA TGTGCCAGCAGTCCCCGGGGGATGGGTAGCAATCAGCCCCAGCATTTT.

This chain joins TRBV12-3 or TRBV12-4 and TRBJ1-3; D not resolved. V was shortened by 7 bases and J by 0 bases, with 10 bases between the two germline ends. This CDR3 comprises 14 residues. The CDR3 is CASTLRGSGNTIYF. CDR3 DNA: TGTGCCAGCACTCTTCGGGGCTCTGGAAACACCATATATTTT.

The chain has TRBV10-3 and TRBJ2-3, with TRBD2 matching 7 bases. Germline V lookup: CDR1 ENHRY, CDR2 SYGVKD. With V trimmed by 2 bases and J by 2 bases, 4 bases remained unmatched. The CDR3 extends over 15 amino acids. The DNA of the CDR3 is TGTGCCATCAGTGAGCCGAGCGGGGTCACAGATACGCAGTATTTT. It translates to CAISEPSGVTDTQYF.

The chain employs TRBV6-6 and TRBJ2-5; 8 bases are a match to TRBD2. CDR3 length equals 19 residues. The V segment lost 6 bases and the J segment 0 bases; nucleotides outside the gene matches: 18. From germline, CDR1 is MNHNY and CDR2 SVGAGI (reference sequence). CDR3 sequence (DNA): TGTGCCAGCAGGTTGTTCGGGACTAGTACCCCCCCGTACCAAGAGACCCAGTACTTC. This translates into CASRLFGTSTPPYQETQYF.

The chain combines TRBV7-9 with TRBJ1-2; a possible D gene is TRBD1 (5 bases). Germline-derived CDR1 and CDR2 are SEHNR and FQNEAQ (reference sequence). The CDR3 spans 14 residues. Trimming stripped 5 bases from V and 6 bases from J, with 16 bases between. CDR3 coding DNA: TGTGCCAGCAGCACCGGACATCCAAGGGATGGCTACACCTTC. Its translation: CASSTGHPRDGYTF.

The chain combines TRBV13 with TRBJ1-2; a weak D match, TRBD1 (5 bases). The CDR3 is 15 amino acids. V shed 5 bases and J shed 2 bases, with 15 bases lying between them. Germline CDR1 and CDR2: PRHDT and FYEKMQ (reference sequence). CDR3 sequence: CASSPGTTINYGYTF. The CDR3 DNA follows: TGTGCCAGCAGCCCTGGGACTACTATAAACTATGGCTACACCTTC.

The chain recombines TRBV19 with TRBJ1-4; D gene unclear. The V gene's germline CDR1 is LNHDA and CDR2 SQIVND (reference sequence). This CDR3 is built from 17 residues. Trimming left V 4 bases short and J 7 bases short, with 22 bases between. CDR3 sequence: CASSRTTGGLRGEKLFF. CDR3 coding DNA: TGTGCCAGTAGTAGAACAACCGGAGGATTGCGGGGTGAAAAACTGTTTTTT. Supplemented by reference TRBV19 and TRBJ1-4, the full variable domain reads DGGITQSPKYLFRKEGQNVTLSCEQNLNHDAMYWYRQDPGQGLRLIYYSQIVNDFQKGDIAEGYSVSREKKESFPLTVTSAQKNPTAFYLCASSRTTGGLRGEKLFFGSGTQLSVL.

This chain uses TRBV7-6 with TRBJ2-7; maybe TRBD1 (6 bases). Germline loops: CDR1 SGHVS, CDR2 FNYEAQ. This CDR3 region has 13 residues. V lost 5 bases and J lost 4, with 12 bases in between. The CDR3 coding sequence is TGTGCCAGCAGCCTACAGGGTGTATACGAGCAGTACGTC. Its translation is CASSLQGVYEQYV.

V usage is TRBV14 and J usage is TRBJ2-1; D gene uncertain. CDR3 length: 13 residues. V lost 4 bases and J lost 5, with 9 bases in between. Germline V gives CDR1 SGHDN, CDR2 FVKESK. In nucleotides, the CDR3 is TGTGCCAGCAGCCGCTTATGGGACAATGAGCAGTTCTTC. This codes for CASSRLWDNEQFF.

DNA of the CDR3: TGTGCCAGCAGTAAATGGGGGGAGACCCAGTACTTC. This encodes CASSKWGETQYF. The V gene is TRBV12-3 or TRBV12-4, the J gene TRBJ2-5; the D call may be TRBD1 or TRBD2 (5 bases each). Trimming took off 5 bases at V and 5 bases at J, with 9 bases between the two ends. This CDR3 has 12 residues.

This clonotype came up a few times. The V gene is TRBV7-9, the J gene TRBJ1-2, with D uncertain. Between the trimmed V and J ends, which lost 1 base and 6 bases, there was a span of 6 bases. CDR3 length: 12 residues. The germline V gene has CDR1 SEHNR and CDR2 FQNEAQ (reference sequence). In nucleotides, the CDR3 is TGTGCCAGCAGCTTAGACGAGCATGGCTACACCTTC. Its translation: CASSLDEHGYTF. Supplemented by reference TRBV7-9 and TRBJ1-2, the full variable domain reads DTGVSQNPRHKITKRGQNVTFRCDPISEHNRLYWYRQTLGQGPEFLTYFQNEAQLEKSRLLSDRFSAERPKGSFSTLEIQRTEQGDSAMYLCASSLDEHGYTFGSGTRLTVV.

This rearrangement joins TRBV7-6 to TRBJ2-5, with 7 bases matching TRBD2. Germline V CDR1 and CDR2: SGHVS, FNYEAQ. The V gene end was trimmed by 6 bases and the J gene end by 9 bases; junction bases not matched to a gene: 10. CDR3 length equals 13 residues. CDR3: CASRLSGVGSQYF. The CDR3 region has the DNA TGTGCCAGCAGGTTGAGCGGGGTAGGGTCCCAGTACTTC.